The 19 T cell receptor beta chains below were found in one sample sequenced in a study of blood T cell repertoires in COVID-19. Measured with immunoSEQ multiplex PCR; TCRdb has only the in-frame clones, and not every one. The sample has around 250,000 clones; around nine tenths are singletons. Material: peripheral blood. These receptors all stem from a woman aged 40 to 50 who had recovered from COVID-19.

The chain is built from TRBV7-8 and TRBJ2-3, with TRBD2 matching over 13 bases. V shed 4 bases and J 2 bases; nucleotides not matched to a gene: 6. The CDR3 loop spans 17 amino acids. Germline V gene sequence: CDR1 SGHVS, CDR2 FQNEAQ. The chain's CDR3 is CASSSEGLAGYTDTQYF. CDR3 DNA sequence: TGTGCCAGCAGCTCAGAGGGACTAGCGGGATACACAGATACGCAGTATTTT.

The V and J genes are TRBV28 and TRBJ2-3; TRBD1 aligns across 8 bases. Germline loops: CDR1 MDHEN, CDR2 SYDVKM. The CDR3 spans 13 residues. After removal of 6 bases from V and 6 bases from J, the junction contained 5 bases not matched to a gene. The CDR3 protein is CASSKQGVDTQYF. Here the CDR3 DNA reads TGTGCCAGCAGCAAACAGGGGGTGGATACGCAGTATTTT.

The CDR3 coding sequence is TGTGCCAGCAGCTTAGCACAGGGACCACCTAATAATTCACCCCTCCACTTT. This sequence encodes CASSLAQGPPNNSPLHF. This chain links TRBV7-9 with TRBJ1-6; the D gene is possibly TRBD1 (6 bases). Trimming stripped 0 bases from V and 5 bases from J, with 14 bases between. CDR3 length equals 17 residues. The germline V gene encodes CDR1 SEHNR and CDR2 FQNEAQ (reference sequence). The entire variable domain, with the rest obtained from reference TRBV7-9 and TRBJ1-6, is as follows: DTGVSQNPRHKITKRGQNVTFRCDPISEHNRLYWYRQTLGQGPEFLTYFQNEAQLEKSRLLSDRFSAERPKGSFSTLEIQRTEQGDSAMYLCASSLAQGPPNNSPLHFGNGTRLTVT.

The gene calls are TRBV19 and TRBJ1-5, with 8 bases lining up with TRBD1. CDR1 and CDR2 from the germline V gene are LNHDA and SQIVND (reference sequence). J gave up 0 bases and V 5 bases, and 9 bases lay outside the gene matches. The CDR3 sequence is 17 residues long. The CDR3 protein is CASSGTGGSYSNQPQHF. Written as DNA, the CDR3 is TGTGCCAGTAGTGGGACAGGTGGCAGCTATAGCAATCAGCCCCAGCATTTT.

The rearrangement joins TRBV15 to TRBJ1-5, with D uncertain. The germline gives CDR1 LNHNV, CDR2 YYDKDF (reference sequence). The germline V and J ends were trimmed by 1 base and 5 bases, with 6 bases remaining between them. The CDR3 covers 13 residues. The CDR3 is CATSRGADQPQHF. The DNA for the CDR3 is TGTGCCACCAGCAGAGGGGCCGATCAGCCCCAGCATTTT.

CDR3: CASSTRYDEKLFF. CDR3 DNA sequence: TGTGCCAGTAGTACCCGGTATGATGAAAAACTGTTTTTT. The genes are TRBV19 and TRBJ1-4, with D unclear. The germline gives CDR1 LNHDA, CDR2 SQIVND (reference sequence). This CDR3 has 13 residues. V dropped 4 bases and J dropped 6 bases, with 9 bases sitting between them. The complete variable domain, with remaining parts taken from reference TRBV19 and TRBJ1-4, reads DGGITQSPKYLFRKEGQNVTLSCEQNLNHDAMYWYRQDPGQGLRLIYYSQIVNDFQKGDIAEGYSVSREKKESFPLTVTSAQKNPTAFYLCASSTRYDEKLFFGSGTQLSVL.

The chain uses TRBV21-1 and TRBJ2-3; the table's TRBD2 call for D was not verified on the DNA. TRBV21-1 is given as a pseudogene. This CDR3 is built from 18 residues. CDR3 nucleotide sequence: TGTGCCAGCGTTTACGAGGGACTAGTTTATTTCGCGACAGATACGCAGTATTTT. It is translated as CASVYEGLVYFATDTQYF.

The chain joins TRBV7-9 to TRBJ2-2, with D perhaps matching TRBD2 (6 bases). Germline CDR1 is SEHNR and CDR2 is FQNEAQ (reference sequence). V was pared by 3 bases and J by 3 bases, with 17 bases between. CDR3 size: 17 residues. CDR3 amino acids: CASSFPGAGPDTGELFF. CDR3 sequence (DNA): TGTGCCAGCAGCTTCCCGGGCGCGGGGCCGGACACCGGGGAGCTGTTTTTT.

The rearrangement joins TRBV7-8 to TRBJ2-4; D is possibly TRBD2 (5 bases). Germline V gene lookup returns CDR1 SGHVS and CDR2 FQNEAQ. This CDR3 has 15 residues. Trimming removed 5 bases from V and 0 bases from J, with 11 bases in between. CDR3 amino acids: CASSPKRLAKNIQYF. CDR3 nucleotide sequence: TGTGCCAGCAGCCCGAAGCGGTTAGCCAAAAACATTCAGTACTTC. Complete variable domain (other parts from reference TRBV7-8 and TRBJ2-4): GAGVSQSPRYKVAKRGQDVALRCDPISGHVSLFWYQQALGQGPEFLTYFQNEAQLDKSGLPSDRFFAERPEGSVSTLKIQRTQQEDSAVYLCASSPKRLAKNIQYFGAGTRLSVL.

The table lists this clone with a few counts. The chain links TRBV3-1 (or the pseudogene TRBV3-2) to TRBJ1-4, with a possible D match to TRBD1 (5 bases). This CDR3 comprises 14 residues. Trimming took off 4 bases at V and 8 bases at J, with 14 bases between the two ends. CDR1 is LGHDT and CDR2 is YNNKEL in the germline V gene (reference sequence). CDR3 bases: TGTGCCAGCAGCCGCGGGACCGAGGGAGAAAAACTGTTTTTT. Translating it yields CASSRGTEGEKLFF.

This chain links TRBV7-2 with TRBJ2-7, with 8 bases lining up with TRBD2. In germline, CDR1 is SGHTA, CDR2 FQGNSA. The CDR3 is made up of 15 amino acids. The V gene end was trimmed by 0 bases and the J gene end by 2 bases; junction bases not matched to a gene: 3. The CDR3 reads CASSLAAGGAYEQYF. CDR3 coding DNA: TGTGCCAGCAGCTTAGCCGCGGGAGGCGCCTACGAGCAGTACTTC.

This clone has only a few counts. This chain connects TRBV19 to TRBJ1-2, with D possibly being TRBD1 (5 bases). Per germline, CDR1 LNHDA and CDR2 SQIVND (reference sequence). The length of the CDR3 is 13 residues. V lost 2 bases to trimming and J lost 4 bases, with 8 bases between them. CDR3 sequence reads: CASSIQGSYGYTF. The CDR3, as DNA: TGTGCCAGTAGTATACAGGGAAGCTATGGCTACACCTTC.

The chain carries TRBV10-3 and TRBJ2-1, with 7 bases fitting TRBD2. The germline gives CDR1 ENHRY, CDR2 SYGVKD. Germline trimming cut 4 bases from V and 1 base from J; bases unmatched to any gene: 7. The CDR3 has 16 residues. CDR3 sequence: CAISARTSESYNEQFF. The CDR3 DNA is TGTGCCATCAGTGCCAGGACTAGTGAGTCCTACAATGAGCAGTTCTTC.

The gene calls are TRBV18 and TRBJ2-1; 12 bases agree with TRBD2. Germline lookup yields CDR1 KGHSH and CDR2 LQKENI. The CDR3 is made up of 17 amino acids. Germline trimming cut 2 bases from V and 0 bases from J; bases unmatched to any gene: 2. The CDR3 DNA follows: TGTGCCAGCTCACCATCGACTAGCGGGAGCTCCTACAATGAGCAGTTCTTC. This encodes CASSPSTSGSSYNEQFF.

The chain joins TRBV5-1 to TRBJ2-1; 8 positions match TRBD2. V lost 4 bases and J lost 6; bases outside the gene matches: 15. Germline CDR1 is SGHRS and CDR2 is YFSETQ. The CDR3 spans 17 residues. The CDR3 loop reads CASSPGGLSGASNEQFF. The CDR3 DNA reads TGCGCCAGCAGCCCTGGGGGCCTTAGCGGGGCGAGCAATGAGCAGTTCTTC.

The chain has TRBV9 and TRBJ2-2; possibly TRBD2 for D (6 bases). This CDR3 has 14 residues. Trimming cost V 2 bases and J 6 bases, with 11 bases left between them. The V gene's germline CDR1 is SGDLS and CDR2 YYNGEE. CDR3 region: CASSVGSGPGELFF. The CDR3 coding sequence is TGTGCCAGCAGCGTGGGTAGCGGACCCGGGGAGCTGTTTTTT.

The chain has TRBV3-1 (or the pseudogene TRBV3-2) and TRBJ2-5; no firm D call. This CDR3 spans 13 amino acids. V was trimmed by 4 bases and J by 5 bases, leaving 11 bases between them. The germline gives CDR1 LGHDT, CDR2 YNNKEL (reference sequence). The CDR3 region has the DNA TGTGCCAGCAGCCCCGAAGAGGAGGAGACCCAGTACTTC. Amino acids: CASSPEEEETQYF.

V gene TRBV28 combines with J gene TRBJ2-7; 12 bases line up with TRBD1. V was pared by 5 bases and J by 7 bases, with 6 bases of the junction left unmatched. The CDR3 contains 14 residues. CDR1 is MDHEN and CDR2 is SYDVKM in the germline V gene. The CDR3 DNA reads as TGTGCCAGCAGTGGGGGACAGGGGGCAGGGGAGCAGTACTTC. It codes for CASSGGQGAGEQYF.

This chain links TRBV2 with TRBJ2-7; TRBD1 aligns across 9 bases. The CDR3 is 11 residues long. The germline V gene has CDR1 SNHLY and CDR2 FYNNEI. The V gene end was trimmed by 8 bases and the J gene end by 6 bases; junction bases not matched to a gene: 2. For the CDR3, the DNA is TGTGCCAGCTACAGGGGGCGCGAGCAGTACTTC. Protein sequence: CASYRGREQYF.